The 6 T cell receptor beta chains below were found in one sample sequenced in a study of blood T cells in healthy people across ages. A second about 6 to 12 cycle PCR used barcoded and J-beta primers. TCRdb processed the 5' RACE reads anew with MiXCR; each CDR3 protein has one entry. The sample contains some 560,000 distinct CDR3 sequences, around 27% of which appear only once. The data were also submitted as part of a second study, on T cells of mothers and their children.

Sequencing was performed on blood. The receptor set was obtained from a boy between 2 and 10 years old in good health.

This clonotype was seen a handful of times. The chain employs TRBV7-2 and TRBJ2-5, with a tentative D call TRBD1 (6 bases). CDR1 and CDR2 (germline): SGHTA, FQGNSA. This CDR3 contains 12 residues. The ends were cut back, 4 bases at V and 6 bases at J, with 9 bases in the middle. The CDR3 loop reads CASSWTAQTQYF. The CDR3, as DNA: TGTGCCAGCAGCTGGACAGCCCAGACCCAGTACTTC.

This clonotype occurred a few times. This chain joins TRBV25-1 and TRBJ1-2; D not resolved. The CDR3 consists of 13 residues. V lost 6 bases to trimming and J lost 1 base, with 9 bases between them. From germline, CDR1 is MGHDK and CDR2 SYGVNS. CDR3 nucleotides: TGTGCCAGCAGGGCATGGGGTAACTATGGCTACACCTTC. This translates into CASRAWGNYGYTF.

This clonotype came up many times. Sequence at one end of the junction differs from germline and may be a read error. As DNA, the CDR3 is TGTGCCAGCAGCTTGGACCCTTCCTACGAGCAGTACTTC. Translation: CASSLDPSYEQYF. The gene calls are TRBV5-1 and TRBJ2-7; D remains unclear. Germline CDR1 and CDR2: SGHRS and YFSETQ. CDR3 length: 13 amino acids.

In this sample, this clonotype turned up a few times. V is TRBV24-1 and J is TRBJ2-1; no reliable D call. The J call may be faulty, since TRBJ2-5 better matches the DNA end. The CDR3 runs to 12 residues. Germline loops: CDR1 KGHDR, CDR2 SFDVKD. The CDR3 DNA follows: TGTGCCACCAGTGATGCTTGGGGGACCCAGTACTTC. Amino acid sequence: CATSDAWGTQYF.

The J gene is TRBJ2-1, the V gene TRBV7-2; tentatively, D is TRBD2 (5 bases). Trimming pared 11 bases from V and 4 bases from J, leaving 18 bases between. The CDR3 length is 14 residues. Germline V gene lookup returns CDR1 SGHTA and CDR2 FQGNSA. CDR3 sequence (DNA): TGTGCCGCCATCCTTGCTCCGGGGTACAATGAGCAGTTCTTC. As protein: CAAILAPGYNEQFF.

V and J are TRBV10-3 and TRBJ2-7, with D possibly being TRBD2 (6 bases). CDR1 is ENHRY, CDR2 SYGVKD, per germline. The CDR3 runs 15 residues. V shed 4 bases and J shed 5 bases, with 18 bases lying between them. The CDR3 DNA sequence: TGTGCCATCAGTGCCCCAGGGACTCCCGATCACGAGCAGTACTTC. Amino acids: CAISAPGTPDHEQYF.